The 27 T cell receptor beta chains below all came from one sample that was sequenced in a study of tumor-infiltrating lymphocytes in primary liver carcinoma. Researchers drew blood RNA from unsorted whole blood and extracted germline DNA as well. The template, about 510 ng total RNA, yielded TCR beta cDNA made with a constant-region primer. Amplification in three nested multiplex PCR rounds with slightly modified ARM-PCR gave rise to TCR beta libraries. Each of the first two PCR rounds ran approximately 10 cycles with TRBV1-TRBV30 forward and C-beta reverse primers. TCRdb ran MiXCR on the multiplex PCR reads and lists one entry per CDR3 protein. The profile shows 150,000 to 200,000 distinct CDR3 sequences, about 61% of them singletons. The sample taken for sequencing was peripheral blood. The receptors here all came from a woman aged 55 to 70 with primary liver carcinoma and hepatitis B virus infection.

This clonotype appeared a single time. A read error is likely, as this CDR3 ends without the conserved phenylalanine or tryptophan. The chain joins TRBV11-1 to TRBJ2-5, with 13 bases matching TRBD2. Germline V CDR1 and CDR2: SGHAT, FQDESV (reference sequence). Germline trimming cut 5 bases from V and 5 bases from J; bases unmatched to any gene: 8. The CDR3 has 16 residues. CDR3 protein: CASSQRTSGRRETQYL. DNA for the CDR3: TGTGCCAGCAGCCAAAGGACTAGCGGGAGACGTGAGACCCAGTACCTC.

A note on this clonotype: Germline and junction disagree at one end, which may indicate a read error. The V gene is TRBV6-2 or TRBV6-3, the J gene TRBJ2-2, with D possibly being TRBD1 (6 bases). CDR1 and CDR2 from the germline V gene are MNHEY and SVGEGT. This CDR3 has 14 amino acids. CDR3 bases: TGTGTCAGCAGTTACGGCGGACAGACAGGGGAGCTGTTTTTT. It specifies CVSSYGGQTGELFF.

Details on this clonotype: A much larger clone lies a single base off, so this may be a read error. V and J are TRBV12-3 or TRBV12-4 and TRBJ2-3; D is uncertain. Trimming removed 2 bases from V and 9 bases from J, with 9 bases in between. The length of the CDR3 is 12 residues. The CDR3 region is CASSLIGHTQYF. CDR3 sequence (DNA): TGTGCCAGCAGTTTAATAGGTCACACGCAGTATTTT.

This clonotype was observed many times. The chain couples TRBV11-2 to TRBJ2-1; D remains ambiguous. V lost 0 bases to trimming and J lost 10 bases, with 10 bases between them. The CDR3 is 13 residues long. CDR1 is SGHAT and CDR2 is FQNNGV in the germline V gene. CDR3 loop: CASSLDVQWEQFF. The CDR3 nucleotides read TGTGCCAGCAGCTTAGATGTTCAGTGGGAGCAGTTCTTC.

Of note for this clonotype: Relative to the germline gene, one junction end is altered; a read error may explain this. J is TRBJ2-7 and V is TRBV29-1, with TRBD1 identical over 10 bases. Germline V CDR1 and CDR2: SQVTM, ANQGSEA. The CDR3 is 13 residues long. The CDR3 DNA follows: TGTAGCCTTGCCTGGACAGGGGGCTACGAGCAGTACTTC. Translation: CSLAWTGGYEQYF.

The chain is built from TRBV11-2 and TRBJ2-7; 7 nucleotides align to TRBD2. CDR3 size: 15 residues. The germline V gene has CDR1 SGHAT and CDR2 FQNNGV. V lost 11 bases and J lost 2; bases outside the gene matches: 15. The CDR3 DNA reads as TGTGCCGTCAGCTACCTAGACAGCGGGACCTACGAGCAGTACTTC. Its translation: CAVSYLDSGTYEQYF.

This clonotype has a count of ten or more. This CDR3 is CASSLAGHREQFF. DNA for the CDR3: TGTGCCAGCAGTTTAGCGGGACACCGGGAGCAGTTCTTC. V and J are TRBV12-3 or TRBV12-4 and TRBJ2-1; tentative D call: TRBD1 (6 bases). Trimming shortened V by 0 bases and J by 10 bases, and 10 bases separated the two germline ends. This CDR3 is 13 amino acids long.

Comment on this clonotype: Given a much more abundant clone one base away, this may be a read error. This chain connects TRBV28 to TRBJ1-2, with unresolved D. Germline lookup yields CDR1 MDHEN and CDR2 SYDVKM. The CDR3 runs to 13 residues. V shed 10 bases and J shed 8 bases, with 20 bases lying between them. The CDR3 nucleotides read TGTGCCAACAGCCCCCGGACCACGCGGGGCTACACCTTC. Encoded protein: CANSPRTTRGYTF.

As to this clonotype: Compared with germline, one end of the junction differs, possibly owing to a read error. The chain employs TRBV5-4 and TRBJ2-5; no clear D gene. Germline V gene lookup returns CDR1 SGHNT and CDR2 YYREEE (reference sequence). This CDR3 spans 13 amino acids. The CDR3 nucleotides read TGCACCAGCAGCTTGGTCAGCTACGCGCCCCAGTACTTC. It specifies CTSSLVSYAPQYF.

This clonotype was counted a few times. The chain uses TRBV28 and TRBJ1-6; tentatively, D is TRBD1 (5 bases). The CDR3 extends over 18 amino acids. Germline V gives CDR1 MDHEN, CDR2 SYDVKM. V was clipped by 6 bases and J by 0 bases, with 18 bases between them. The CDR3 nucleotides read TGTGCCAGCAGCTCCGGAACAAGGGGTATCTCCTATAATTCACCCCTCCACTTT. The encoded protein is CASSSGTRGISYNSPLHF. The full variable domain, its missing parts supplied by reference TRBV28 and TRBJ1-6, is DVKVTQSSRYLVKRTGEKVFLECVQDMDHENMFWYRQDPGLGLRLIYFSYDVKMKEKGDIPEGYSVSREKKERFSLILESASTNQTSMYLCASSSGTRGISYNSPLHFGNGTRLTVT.

The chain couples TRBV28 to TRBJ2-7, with 7 bases that match TRBD2. Germline CDR1 and CDR2: MDHEN and SYDVKM. The CDR3 totals 17 residues. V was pared by 2 bases and J by 2 bases, with 12 bases of the junction left unmatched. CDR3 DNA: TGTGCCAGCAGTTTAGAAAGTTCCTTGGGGGGGACCTACGAGCAGTACTTC. The encoded protein is CASSLESSLGGTYEQYF.

This clonotype showed up just a few times. The chain is built from TRBV10-3 and TRBJ1-5; 10 positions match TRBD1. The V and J ends lost 2 bases and 2 bases, in that order; junction bases with no gene match: 3. Looked up from germline, CDR1 is ENHRY and CDR2 is SYGVKD. The CDR3 loop spans 16 amino acids. This CDR3 reads CAISESGTGGNQPQHF. CDR3 DNA: TGTGCCATCAGTGAGAGTGGGACAGGGGGCAATCAGCCCCAGCATTTT.

Of note for this clonotype: Since a much larger clone is just one base distant, this may be a read error. The chain joins TRBV6-5 to TRBJ2-3; no clear D gene. Germline lookup yields CDR1 MNHEY and CDR2 SVGAGI. The CDR3 spans 13 residues. The chain's CDR3 is CDSSYGSTDTQYF. As DNA, the CDR3 is TGTGACAGCAGTTATGGTAGCACAGATACGCAGTATTTT.

Concerning this clonotype itself: Sequence at one end of the junction differs from germline and may be a read error. The rearrangement links TRBV11-2 to TRBJ2-5; 8 bases map to TRBD2. This CDR3 is 14 amino acids long. CDR1 is SGHAT, CDR2 FQNNGV, per germline. Written as DNA, the CDR3 is TGTACCAGGAGCTTAAAAGCGGGAGTGTTAGCCCAGTACTTC. Protein: CTRSLKAGVLAQYF.

The chain uses TRBV11-3 and TRBJ2-3, with 13 bases identical to TRBD2. There are 18 residues in the CDR3. Germline V gene lookup returns CDR1 SGHNT and CDR2 YENEEA. CDR3 loop: CGNSLGLAGALTTDTQYF. The CDR3 nucleotides are TGTGGCAACAGCTTAGGACTAGCGGGAGCTCTAACCACAGATACGCAGTATTTT.

About this clonotype: The junction does not match germline at one end; this may be a read error. This rearrangement joins TRBV5-1 to TRBJ2-3; 8 positions agree with TRBD2. The CDR3 totals 15 residues. CDR1 is SGHRS, CDR2 YFSETQ, per germline. The CDR3 sequence: CVSSSQRGRIDTQYF. The CDR3 nucleotides read TGCGTCAGCAGCTCACAGCGGGGGAGGATAGATACGCAGTATTTT. Looking up the rest from reference TRBV5-1 and TRBJ2-3 gives the full variable domain: KAGVTQTPRYLIKTRGQQVTLSCSPISGHRSVSWYQQTPGQGLQFLFEYFSETQRNKGNFPGRFSGRQFSNSRSEMNVSTLELGDSALYLCVSSSQRGRIDTQYFGPGTRLTVL.

Regarding this clonotype: Its ends do not fully match the called genes, so a read error is possible. The chain has TRBV6-2 or TRBV6-3 and TRBJ1-5; D not certain. From germline, CDR1 is MNHEY and CDR2 SVGEGT. CDR3 length: 14 amino acids. CDR3 sequence: CTSTEDGVGQPQQF. In DNA form, the CDR3 reads TGTACCAGCACCGAGGATGGCGTTGGTCAGCCCCAGCAATTT.

This clonotype appeared a few times. V gene TRBV5-1 combines with J gene TRBJ2-2, with TRBD2 matching over 8 bases. V gave up 3 bases and J gave up 1 base; unmatched junction bases: 5. This CDR3 is 16 amino acids long. Per the germline V gene, CDR1 is SGHRS and CDR2 is YFSETQ. The CDR3 nucleotides are TGCGCCAGCAGCTCGGGCCTAGCGGGGAACACCGGGGAGCTGTTTTTT. It is translated as CASSSGLAGNTGELFF. Together with reference TRBV5-1 and TRBJ2-2, the CDR3 gives the full variable domain: KAGVTQTPRYLIKTRGQQVTLSCSPISGHRSVSWYQQTPGQGLQFLFEYFSETQRNKGNFPGRFSGRQFSNSRSEMNVSTLELGDSALYLCASSSGLAGNTGELFFGEGSRLTVL.

This clonotype was picked up one time. The junction departs from the called germline gene at one end, perhaps through a read error. The chain couples TRBV11-3 to TRBJ1-2; D gene ambiguous. Germline CDR1 reads SGHNT; CDR2 reads YENEEA. The CDR3 loop spans 13 amino acids. The chain's CDR3 is CASSLDINYGYTF. The DNA for the CDR3 is TGTGCCAGCAGCCTAGACATTAACTATGGCTACACCTTC.

The table lists this clonotype with many counts. The CDR3 nucleotides are TGTGCCAGCAGCGGTCGACTAGCGGGAGGGCGGTCAGGAGAGACCCAGTACTTC. Translating it yields CASSGRLAGGRSGETQYF. The V call is TRBV11-2, the J call TRBJ2-5; the match to TRBD2 covers 14 bases. The germline V gene encodes CDR1 SGHAT and CDR2 FQNNGV. This CDR3 spans 18 amino acids. V lost 5 bases and J lost 4; bases outside the gene matches: 12.

The chain links TRBV19 to TRBJ2-4; D ambiguous. This CDR3 contains 13 residues. Germline V gene sequence: CDR1 LNHDA, CDR2 SQIVND (reference sequence). The V gene lost 5 bases and the J gene lost 9 bases, with 14 bases spanning the gap. DNA of the CDR3: TGTGCCAGTAGTCTCCAAACTTGGGGCATTCAGTACTTC. Encoded protein: CASSLQTWGIQYF.

V gene TRBV11-2 combines with J gene TRBJ2-1; 7 bases are shared with TRBD2. The CDR3 spans 15 residues. The ends lost 2 bases at V and 10 bases at J; junction bases unmatched: 11. The V gene's germline CDR1 is SGHAT and CDR2 FQNNGV. The CDR3 DNA is TGTGCCAGCAGCTTAAAACTAGCGACGCACGAAGAGCAGTTCTTC. It codes for CASSLKLATHEEQFF. Together with reference TRBV11-2 and TRBJ2-1, the CDR3 gives the full variable domain: EAGVAQSPRYKIIEKRQSVAFWCNPISGHATLYWYQQILGQGPKLLIQFQNNGVVDDSQLPKDRFSAERLKGVDSTLKIQPAKLEDSAVYLCASSLKLATHEEQFFGPGTRLTVL.

Turning to this clonotype: The CDR3 does not end in the conserved phenylalanine or tryptophan, so this is likely a read error. This chain uses TRBV11-2 with TRBJ2-7; 9 nucleotides agree with TRBD1. The CDR3 has 16 amino acids. Germline loops: CDR1 SGHAT, CDR2 FQNNGV. CDR3 in amino acids: CASSSLRRQGAYEQYS. The CDR3 nucleotides are TGTGCCAGTAGCTCCCTCCGCCGACAGGGGGCCTACGAGCAGTACTCC.

V usage is TRBV6-2 or TRBV6-3 and J usage is TRBJ2-3; 7 bases are shared with TRBD2. Germline CDR1 is MNHEY and CDR2 is SVGEGT. This CDR3 region has 17 residues. V dropped 4 bases and J dropped 4; count of bases not matched to a gene: 14. CDR3 residues: CASSCSVAGDTADTQYF. The CDR3 nucleotides are TGTGCCAGCAGTTGCTCGGTTGCGGGAGATACGGCAGATACGCAGTATTTT.

In this sample, this clonotype turned up many times. The chain has TRBV29-1 and TRBJ1-5, with no clear D. The V gene's germline CDR1 is SQVTM and CDR2 ANQGSEA. This CDR3 comprises 13 residues. The V gene lost 5 bases and the J gene lost 4 bases, with 12 bases spanning the gap. The CDR3: CSVTETGNQPQHF. CDR3 DNA: TGCAGCGTTACAGAGACGGGAAATCAGCCCCAGCATTTT.

In regard to this clonotype: Likely a read error: the CDR3 ends without its conserved phenylalanine or tryptophan. V usage is TRBV11-3 and J usage is TRBJ1-1, with TRBD1 matching 7 bases. Germline assignment: CDR1 SGHNT and CDR2 YENEEA. The CDR3 extends over 17 amino acids. CDR3 nucleotide sequence: TGTGCCAGCAGCTTAGATCCCCAGGGGGATCTGAAGACTGAAGCTTTCATT. Amino acids: CASSLDPQGDLKTEAFI.

V gene TRBV5-8 combines with J gene TRBJ1-1, with D tentatively TRBD1 (6 bases). Trimming took off 4 bases at V and 1 base at J, with 11 bases between the two ends. Germline CDR1 SGHTS, CDR2 YDEGEE. CDR3 length: 14 amino acids. The CDR3 nucleotides are TGTGCCAGCAGCCTCCTGGGGGCGAACACTGAAGCTTTCTTT. Its translation: CASSLLGANTEAFF. Looking up the rest from reference TRBV5-8 and TRBJ1-1 gives the full variable domain: EAGVTQSPTHLIKTRGQQATLRCSPISGHTSVYWYQQALGLGLQFLLWYDEGEERNRGNFPPRFSGRQFPNYSSELNVNALELEDSALYLCASSLLGANTEAFFGQGTRLTVV.